The 18 T cell receptor beta chains presented below share a single source sample, sequenced in a study of early T cells in non-severe SARS-CoV-2 infection. One entry per CDR3 protein results from TCRdb running MiXCR on the 5' RACE reads. The table includes roughly 66,000 distinct CDR3 sequences, roughly 9% detected once. Sequenced material: whole blood. The source is an adult who was a healthcare worker with PCR-confirmed SARS-CoV-2 infection or an uninfected control (not recorded which).

V and J are TRBV30 and TRBJ2-7, with unresolved D. The CDR3 spans 12 residues. V was shortened by 2 bases and J by 4 bases, with 9 bases between the two germline ends. Germline CDR1 GTSNPN, CDR2 SVGIG (reference sequence). CDR3 nucleotide sequence: TGTGCCTGGAGTCACCTGGAGTACGAGCAGTACTTC. Its translation is CAWSHLEYEQYF.

The table lists this clonotype with a few counts. The genes are TRBV6-2 or TRBV6-3 and TRBJ2-4, with D tentatively TRBD2 (6 bases). Germline V gene lookup returns CDR1 MNHEY and CDR2 SVGEGT. The CDR3 length is 16 residues. Trimming removed 4 bases from V and 0 bases from J, with 13 bases in between. CDR3 loop: CASSSGTGVAKNIQYF. In DNA, the CDR3 is TGTGCCAGCAGTTCCGGGACGGGGGTAGCCAAAAACATTCAGTACTTC.

In its sample, this clonotype was seen many times. CDR3 DNA: TGCAGCGTTGAAGAACAGACGTACCTCGCTAGCGGCAAAAACATTCAGTACTTC. Its protein is CSVEEQTYLASGKNIQYF. The chain uses TRBV29-1 and TRBJ2-4; 7 bases match TRBD2. Trimming took 0 bases from V and 3 from J; bases not matched to a gene: 14. There are 18 residues in the CDR3. Germline V gene sequence: CDR1 SQVTM, CDR2 ANQGSEA.

V and J are TRBV12-3 or TRBV12-4 and TRBJ1-2; 10 bases are a match to TRBD1. CDR3 size: 15 residues. V shed 5 bases, J shed 2 bases, and the junction held 5 bases outside the gene matches. The CDR3 sequence is CASSPGTGANYGYTF. CDR3 DNA: TGTGCCAGCAGTCCCGGGACAGGGGCCAACTATGGCTACACCTTC.

The chain combines TRBV9 with TRBJ2-3; TRBD2 aligns across 15 bases. The CDR3 has 17 amino acids. Germline V lookup: CDR1 SGDLS, CDR2 YYNGEE. V trimming: 2 bases; J trimming: 2 bases; junction bases outside the gene matches: 3. CDR3: CASSVGLAGGYTDTQYF. CDR3 in DNA: TGTGCCAGCAGCGTCGGACTAGCGGGAGGGTACACAGATACGCAGTATTTT.

This clonotype appeared many times. The chain is built from TRBV29-1 and TRBJ2-7; possibly TRBD1 or TRBD2 for D (5 bases each). Germline CDR1 SQVTM, CDR2 ANQGSEA. This CDR3 has 11 amino acids. The V end was cut by 4 bases, the J end by 6 bases, with 10 bases between. The CDR3 DNA follows: TGCAGCGTTGGCAGGGCGGGCGAGCAGTACTTC. Residues: CSVGRAGEQYF.

In DNA form, the CDR3 reads TGTGCCATCGGAACGAGTTTGGAAACGGGGGGAAAACTGTTTTTT. Translation: CAIGTSLETGGKLFF. The genes are TRBV10-3 and TRBJ1-4, with D perhaps TRBD1 (5 bases). Looked up from germline, CDR1 is ENHRY and CDR2 is SYGVKD. CDR3 size: 15 residues. The V end was cut by 8 bases, the J end by 10 bases, with 23 bases between.

This clonotype was seen a handful of times. The V gene is TRBV7-3, the J gene TRBJ2-1; TRBD2 aligns across 7 bases. Trimming took 4 bases from V and 4 from J; bases not matched to a gene: 7. Germline CDR1 is SGHTA and CDR2 is FQGTGA. The CDR3 runs to 15 residues. The CDR3 here is CASSSSREAYNEQFF. For the CDR3, the DNA is TGTGCCAGCAGCTCCTCCCGGGAGGCATACAATGAGCAGTTCTTC.

This chain connects TRBV12-3 or TRBV12-4 to TRBJ1-5; 7 bases are a match to TRBD1. J gave up 3 bases and V 6 bases, and 5 bases lay outside the gene matches. The CDR3 contains 14 residues. The DNA of the CDR3 is TGTGCCAGCAGCCTTGACAGGGCCAATCAGCCCCAGCATTTT. The encoded protein is CASSLDRANQPQHF.

The V gene is TRBV10-3, the J gene TRBJ2-3; D tentatively fits TRBD1 or TRBD2 (5 bases each). The CDR3 sequence is 18 residues long. Germline V gene sequence: CDR1 ENHRY, CDR2 SYGVKD. V was pared by 2 bases and J by 10 bases, with 28 bases between. CDR3 nucleotides: TGTGCCATCAGTGAGCTCACGGGACCGTTTCGCTTCAGACGCTCGCAGTATTTT. Encoded protein: CAISELTGPFRFRRSQYF.

The rearrangement joins TRBV11-2 to TRBJ2-5, with 8 bases fitting TRBD2. V was clipped by 5 bases and J by 0 bases; unmatched bases: 8. The CDR3 consists of 16 residues. Germline loops: CDR1 SGHAT, CDR2 FQNNGV. CDR3 nucleotides: TGTGCCAGCAGCCAAAGGGAACTAGCGGACCAAGAGACCCAGTACTTC. Protein: CASSQRELADQETQYF.

The chain recombines TRBV2 with TRBJ2-5; D gene uncertain. Germline assignment: CDR1 SNHLY and CDR2 FYNNEI. Between the trimmed V and J ends, which lost 4 bases and 4 bases, there was a span of 10 bases. This CDR3 has 13 amino acids. The CDR3 DNA sequence: TGTGCCAGCAGTGTAATTAGTAGAGAGACCCAGTACTTC. Translating gives CASSVISRETQYF.

The V call is TRBV10-1, the J call TRBJ2-2; TRBD2 agrees at 11 bases. After removal of 6 bases from V and 0 bases from J, the junction contained 6 bases not matched to a gene. This CDR3 has 17 residues. Looked up from germline, CDR1 is WNHNN and CDR2 is SYGVQD (reference sequence). The CDR3 protein is CASRGLADTPNTGELFF. The DNA of the CDR3 is TGCGCCAGCAGGGGACTAGCGGACACTCCGAACACCGGGGAGCTGTTTTTT.

The chain employs TRBV24-1 and TRBJ1-5, with a weak D call TRBD1 (6 bases). V dropped 3 bases and J dropped 4 bases, with 9 bases sitting between them. The germline V gene has CDR1 KGHDR and CDR2 SFDVKD. The CDR3 runs to 14 residues. CDR3 region: CATSDAGQNQPQHF. CDR3 coding DNA: TGTGCCACCAGTGATGCCGGACAGAATCAGCCCCAGCATTTT.

The V gene is TRBV20-1, the J gene TRBJ2-5; 10 positions agree with TRBD2. The CDR3 runs 15 residues. V dropped 3 bases and J dropped 2; count of bases not matched to a gene: 6. CDR1 and CDR2 (germline): DFQATT, SNEGSKA (reference sequence). The DNA for the CDR3 is TGCAGTGCTAGTCCCTGGACTAGCGGTCAAGAGACCCAGTACTTC. This sequence encodes CSASPWTSGQETQYF.

This clonotype was seen a handful of times. The chain couples TRBV5-1 to TRBJ2-7; 7 nucleotides line up with TRBD1. V trimming: 3 bases; J trimming: 0 bases; junction bases outside the gene matches: 6. The CDR3 length is 15 residues. From germline, CDR1 is SGHRS and CDR2 YFSETQ. Here the CDR3 reads CASSSTGTVSYEQYF. CDR3 bases: TGCGCCAGCAGCTCGACCGGGACAGTCTCCTACGAGCAGTACTTC.

In this sample, this clonotype turned up a few times. The chain uses TRBV20-1 and TRBJ2-1; D is perhaps TRBD1 or TRBD2 (5 bases each). V was shortened by 1 base and J by 10 bases, with 11 bases between the two germline ends. Germline CDR1 DFQATT, CDR2 SNEGSKA (reference sequence). The CDR3 is made up of 12 amino acids. The CDR3 coding sequence is TGCAGTGCTAGAGTGGGGGTACGGGAGCAGTTCTTC. It codes for CSARVGVREQFF.

This clonotype was found a few times. The chain carries TRBV30 and TRBJ1-3, with D unclear. Trimming took off 1 base at V and 4 bases at J, with 11 bases between the two ends. The CDR3 has 14 residues. Germline V CDR1 and CDR2: GTSNPN, SVGIG (reference sequence). The CDR3 DNA sequence: TGTGCCTGGAGTGGTGTCTGGTCAGGAAACACCATATATTTT. It specifies CAWSGVWSGNTIYF.